These T cell receptor beta chains were read from a single sample in a study of T-cell memory formation after mild COVID-19. One entry per CDR3 protein results from TCRdb running MiXCR on the 5' RACE reads. This table holds roughly 500,000 distinct CDR3 sequences, about a fifth found once. The sequenced sample was PBMCs or a T cell subset sorted from them (not recorded which). The receptors were sampled from an adult woman who had mild COVID-19 (a few samples of this study predate the infection). Cell type and time point are not known. The CDR3 runs from the conserved cysteine through the conserved F or W. Each record gives: clone size, J gene, D gene, CDR3 length, V gene, CDR3 protein, CDR3 DNA. D genes are given only for firm matches. Clone size appears in some rows only: once, few, many, or a class for an expanded clone.

NA,TRBJ2-1,TRBD1,15,TRBV4-2,CASRSGTGGYNEQFF,TGTGCCAGCAGATCCGGGACAGGGGGCTATAATGAGCAGTTCTTC
few,TRBJ2-7,TRBD2,14,TRBV20-1,CSARTSGRGHEQYF,TGCAGTGCTAGAACCAGCGGGAGGGGCCACGAGCAGTACTTC
NA,TRBJ2-5,TRBD2,15,TRBV2,CASGRASRAQETQYF,TGTGCCAGTGGGAGGGCCAGCAGGGCTCAGGAGACCCAGTACTTC
few,TRBJ2-7,NA,14,TRBV7-2,CASSPEGGNRGQYF,TGTGCCAGCAGCCCCGAGGGGGGAAACAGGGGGCAGTACTTC
many,TRBJ2-3,TRBD1,17,TRBV25-1,CASSEDRGQGSTDTQYF,TGTGCCAGCAGTGAGGATAGGGGACAGGGGTCCACAGATACGCAGTATTTT
NA,TRBJ2-3,NA,14,TRBV12-3/TRBV12-4,CASSFHGATDTQYF,TGTGCCAGCAGTTTTCACGGGGCGACAGATACGCAGTATTTT
few,TRBJ2-7,TRBD2,18,TRBV11-2,CASSLAPLAGGAVSGQYF,TGTGCCAGCAGCTTAGCCCCCCTAGCGGGGGGGGCCGTTTCGGGGCAGTACTTC
many,TRBJ1-1,TRBD1,15,TRBV12-3/TRBV12-4,CASSLRQGVNTEAFF,TGTGCCAGCAGTTTAAGACAGGGGGTGAACACTGAAGCTTTCTTT
NA,TRBJ2-7,TRBD2,15,TRBV6-6,CASSFPGSGTYEQYF,TGTGCCAGCAGTTTCCCCGGGAGCGGGACTTACGAGCAGTACTTC
NA,TRBJ1-1,NA,15,TRBV5-4,CASSLDADRNTEAFF,TGTGCCAGCAGCTTGGACGCGGACAGGAACACTGAAGCTTTCTTT
few,TRBJ2-5,TRBD1,11,TRBV29-1,CGQGVQETQYF,TGCGGGCAGGGGGTTCAAGAGACCCAGTACTTC
NA,TRBJ2-7,NA,14,TRBV10-3,CAAGSVSGTYEQYF,TGTGCCGCCGGATCTGTTAGCGGAACCTACGAGCAGTACTTC
NA,TRBJ1-2,NA,16,TRBV7-9,CASSFTSLGRGYGYTF,TGTGCCAGCAGCTTCACCTCACTGGGCAGGGGCTATGGCTACACCTTC
NA,TRBJ1-2,NA,14,TRBV29-1,CSTQGTAANYGYTF,TGCAGCACCCAAGGGACCGCTGCTAACTATGGCTACACCTTC
NA,TRBJ2-3,NA,16,TRBV7-9,CASSFLGQLNTDTQYF,TGTGCCAGCAGCTTTCTTGGACAGCTAAACACAGATACGCAGTATTTT
few,TRBJ2-1,NA,13,TRBV5-1,CASSFEANNEQFF,TGCGCCAGCAGCTTCGAGGCAAACAATGAGCAGTTCTTC
few,TRBJ1-1,NA,13,TRBV6-6,CASSYSEGAEAFF,TGTGCCAGCAGTTACTCCGAGGGAGCTGAAGCTTTCTTT
few,TRBJ2-3,NA,15,TRBV7-9,CASSLGVTPRDTQYF,TGTGCCAGCAGCTTGGGGGTAACACCCAGGGATACGCAGTATTTT
few,TRBJ2-3,NA,14,TRBV6-5,CASALGRGRDTQYF,TGTGCCAGCGCACTCGGTCGTGGTCGAGATACGCAGTATTTT
many,TRBJ2-3,TRBD2,12,TRBV7-8,CASSPSGDTQYF,TGTGCCAGCAGCCCTAGCGGGGATACGCAGTATTTT
NA,TRBJ1-5,NA,13,TRBV7-9,CASSLAMDQPQHF,TGTGCCAGCAGCTTAGCGATGGATCAGCCCCAGCATTTT
NA,TRBJ2-5,TRBD1,14,TRBV30,CASIVRDRRKTQYF,TGTGCCTCGATCGTCCGGGACAGAAGAAAGACCCAGTACTTC
few,TRBJ1-1,NA,14,TRBV29-1,CSVSVATDLQAAFF,TGCAGCGTATCTGTCGCGACAGACCTTCAGGCAGCTTTCTTT
few,TRBJ2-3,NA,12,TRBV3-1,CASSRPGDTQYF,TGTGCCAGCAGCCGGCCGGGGGATACGCAGTATTTT
NA,TRBJ2-7,TRBD1,15,TRBV12-3/TRBV12-4,CASSFRDSGSYEQYF,TGTGCCAGCAGTTTTCGGGACAGTGGGTCCTACGAGCAGTACTTC
NA,TRBJ2-7,TRBD2,17,TRBV12-3/TRBV12-4,CASSWGLASGLPYEQYF,TGTGCCAGCAGCTGGGGACTAGCATCCGGCCTCCCCTACGAGCAGTACTTC
NA,TRBJ2-1,NA,15,TRBV11-2,CASSPLIDPRNEQFF,TGTGCCAGCAGCCCGCTGATAGACCCCCGCAATGAGCAGTTCTTC
few,TRBJ2-7,NA,15,TRBV25-1,CASSENSRGSYEQYF,TGTGCCAGCAGTGAAAATAGTAGGGGTTCCTACGAGCAGTACTTC
NA,TRBJ2-2,NA,15,TRBV29-1,CSVGAGSKNTGELFF,TGCAGCGTTGGGGCAGGGTCTAAGAACACCGGGGAGCTGTTTTTT
NA,TRBJ2-7,NA,13,TRBV11-2,CASSSDGSGEQYF,TGTGCCAGCAGCTCCGACGGGTCTGGGGAGCAGTACTTC
NA,TRBJ1-6,NA,16,TRBV10-3,CAISERDVTYNSPLHF,TGTGCCATCAGTGAGCGGGACGTTACCTATAATTCACCCCTCCACTTT
NA,TRBJ2-5,NA,15,TRBV5-4,CASSLNQRGLETQYF,TGTGCCAGCAGCTTAAATCAGCGAGGGTTGGAGACCCAGTACTTC
few,TRBJ2-1,TRBD2,15,TRBV20-1,CSASHSGVGSDEQFF,TGCAGTGCTTCCCATAGCGGGGTGGGTTCGGATGAGCAGTTCTTC
NA,TRBJ2-7,NA,15,TRBV19,CASSIHAGEDYQQYF,TGTGCCAGTAGTATACATGCCGGGGAGGACTACCAGCAGTACTTC
NA,TRBJ2-1,TRBD2,16,TRBV25-1,CASSEYGSGRAPEQFF,TGTGCCAGCAGTGAATATGGGAGCGGGAGGGCCCCTGAGCAGTTCTTC
NA,TRBJ2-5,TRBD1,14,TRBV19,CASRETGELQTQYF,TGTGCCAGTAGGGAGACAGGGGAATTACAGACCCAGTACTTC
few,TRBJ2-3,NA,11,TRBV29-1,CSVVDWDTQYF,TGCAGCGTTGTCGACTGGGATACGCAGTATTTT
few,TRBJ1-6,TRBD1,17,TRBV4-1,CASSQELVAGGPVPLHF,TGCGCCAGCAGCCAAGAACTTGTGGCAGGGGGCCCGGTGCCCCTCCACTTT
NA,TRBJ2-7,TRBD1,17,TRBV7-9,CASSLEGTGPPPYEQYF,TGTGCCAGCAGCTTAGAAGGGACAGGGCCTCCCCCCTACGAGCAGTACTTC
NA,TRBJ2-1,NA,15,TRBV7-9,CASSLARAGWNEQFF,TGTGCCAGCAGCTTAGCGCGGGCGGGATGGAATGAGCAGTTCTTC
NA,TRBJ2-1,NA,11,TRBV6-2/TRBV6-3,CASSDGLWAFF,TGTGCCAGCAGTGATGGGCTTTGGGCGTTCTTC
NA,TRBJ2-7,TRBD2,15,TRBV4-2,CASSHIAGSSYEQYF,TGTGCCAGCAGCCATATAGCGGGTTCCAGCTACGAGCAGTACTTC